This TCR beta chain was sequenced during a study of shared clonotypes between healthy human individuals. Study results and limitations: Among the subsets, naive ones generally showed larger estimated richness than memory ones.

This clone appeared a single time. Its antigen remains unidentified. CDR1 is SNHLY and CDR2 is FYNNEI in the germline V gene. The CDR3 length is 16 residues. V gave up 7 bases and J gave up 2 bases, with 19 bases separating them. TCRdb keeps only in-frame clones here, not all; method: immunoSEQ multiplex PCR. Here the sample spans approximately 640,000 clones, roughly 70% being singletons. The specimen sequenced was memory CD4+ T cells sorted from blood. Subset indicated: CD45RA-negative fraction. The TCR originated in a woman in her 30s in good health. The chain recombines TRBV2 with TRBJ2-3; D is perhaps TRBD2 (6 bases). The CDR3 sequence is CASKGLTYDYTDTQYF. DNA of the CDR3: TGTGCCAGCAAGGGACTTACTTACGATTACACAGATACGCAGTATTTT.